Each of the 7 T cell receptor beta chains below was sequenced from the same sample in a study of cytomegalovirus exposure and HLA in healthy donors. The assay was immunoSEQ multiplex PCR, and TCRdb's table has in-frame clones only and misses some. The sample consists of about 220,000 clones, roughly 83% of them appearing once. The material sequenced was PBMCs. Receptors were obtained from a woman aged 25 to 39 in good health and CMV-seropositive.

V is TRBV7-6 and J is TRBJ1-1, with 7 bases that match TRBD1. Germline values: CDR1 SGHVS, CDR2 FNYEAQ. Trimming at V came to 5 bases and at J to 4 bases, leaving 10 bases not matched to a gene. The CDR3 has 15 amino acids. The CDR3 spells CASSQDRQGPTEAFF. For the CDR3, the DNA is TGTGCCAGCAGCCAAGATAGACAGGGTCCCACTGAAGCTTTCTTT.

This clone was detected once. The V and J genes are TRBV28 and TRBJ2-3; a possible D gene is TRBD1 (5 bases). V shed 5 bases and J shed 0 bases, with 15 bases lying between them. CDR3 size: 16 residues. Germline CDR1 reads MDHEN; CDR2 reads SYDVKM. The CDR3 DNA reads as TGTGCCAGCAGTCGCCTGACAGCCTCTAGCACAGATACGCAGTATTTT. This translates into CASSRLTASSTDTQYF.

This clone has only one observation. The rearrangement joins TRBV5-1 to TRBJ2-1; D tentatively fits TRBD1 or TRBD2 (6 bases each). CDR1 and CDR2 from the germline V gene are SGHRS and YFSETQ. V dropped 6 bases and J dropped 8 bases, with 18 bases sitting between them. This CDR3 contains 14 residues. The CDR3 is CASKGEGGPYEQFF. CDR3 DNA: TGCGCCAGCAAGGGCGAGGGGGGTCCTTATGAGCAGTTCTTC.

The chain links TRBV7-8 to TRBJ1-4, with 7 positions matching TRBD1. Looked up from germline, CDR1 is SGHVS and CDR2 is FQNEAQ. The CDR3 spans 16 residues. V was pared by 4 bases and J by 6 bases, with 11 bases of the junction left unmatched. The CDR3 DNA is TGTGCCAGCAGCTCCCTCGCCGGGACAGAGTATGAAAAACTGTTTTTT. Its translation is CASSSLAGTEYEKLFF.

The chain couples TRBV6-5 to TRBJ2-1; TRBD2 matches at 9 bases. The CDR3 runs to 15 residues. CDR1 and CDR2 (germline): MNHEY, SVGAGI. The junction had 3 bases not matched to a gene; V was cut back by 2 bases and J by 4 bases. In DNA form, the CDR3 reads TGTGCCAGCAGTTACGGCGGGAGGGAGTACAATGAGCAGTTCTTC. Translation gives CASSYGGREYNEQFF.

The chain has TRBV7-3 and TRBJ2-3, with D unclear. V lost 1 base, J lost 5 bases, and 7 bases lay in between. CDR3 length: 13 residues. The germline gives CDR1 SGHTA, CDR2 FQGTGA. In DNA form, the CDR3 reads TGTGCCAGCAGCTTAAATCTAGGAGATACGCAGTATTTT. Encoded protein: CASSLNLGDTQYF.

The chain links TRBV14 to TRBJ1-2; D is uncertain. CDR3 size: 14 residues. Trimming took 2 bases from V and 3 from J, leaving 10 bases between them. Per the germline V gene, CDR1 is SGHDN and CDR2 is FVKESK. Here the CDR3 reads CASSQTRSDYGYTF. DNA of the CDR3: TGTGCCAGCAGCCAAACAAGGTCAGACTATGGCTACACCTTC.